These T cell receptor beta chains were read from a single sample in a study of cytomegalovirus exposure and HLA in healthy donors. Clones were read by immunoSEQ multiplex PCR, and TCRdb kept only the in-frame ones, dropping some. The table includes 140,000 or so clones, about 80% detected once. Sequencing was carried out using PBMCs. All receptors derive from a man between 35 and 55 years old in good health and CMV-seronegative. Both conserved end residues are trimmed from each CDR3.

V	J	length	CDR3
TRBV7-8	TRBJ2-1	16	ASSLAGRGGSSYNEQF
TRBV10-3	TRBJ2-7	11	AISVRGGHEQY
TRBV7-2	TRBJ2-5	13	ASSPGLAYQETQY
TRBV7-9	TRBJ1-2	12	ASSSKTGTYGYT
TRBV29-1	TRBJ1-1	14	SAGDRVLIRDTEAF
TRBV18	TRBJ2-3	14	ASSPLPPGGSDTQY
TRBV6-5	TRBJ2-7	13	ASSTNRGWGYEQY
TRBV12-5	TRBJ1-1	14	ASGLDARQGHTEAF
TRBV29-1	TRBJ2-1	11	SATGGSYNEQF
TRBV5-1	TRBJ2-7	13	ASRLGGQGTYEQY
TRBV11-2	TRBJ2-7	13	ASSLGDGGGWEQY
TRBV27	TRBJ2-7	11	ASSLRGSYEQY
TRBV4-2	TRBJ1-4	12	ASSQDTGGEKLF
TRBV5-6	TRBJ1-5	15	ASRRRDRVDSNQPQH
TRBV5-6	TRBJ1-5	12	ASSLLQGEAPQH
TRBV28	TRBJ1-5	10	ASGTGYQPQH
TRBV9	TRBJ2-7	12	ASSVATGVGEQY
TRBV2	TRBJ1-2	13	ASSHRGQRAYGYT
TRBV5-8	TRBJ1-2	13	ASSLVLGGGYGYT
TRBV4-3	TRBJ2-3	13	ASSLGTSGTDTQY
TRBV6-5	TRBJ1-6	14	ASSYLDATGGSPLH
TRBV9	.	13	ASSVSPSKSYEQY
TRBV9	TRBJ1-1	13	ASSGTGQDPPEAF
TRBV5-1	TRBJ1-4	10	ASSAETGKLF
TRBV5-1	TRBJ1-2	15	ASSVGTVSEANYGYT
TRBV7-2	TRBJ2-7	12	ASSSGTGVYEQY
TRBV27	TRBJ2-7	13	ASSFQTGRGDEQY
TRBV6-1	TRBJ1-4	13	ASRGNRRVGEKLF
TRBV7-2	TRBJ2-3	13	ASSLAVTSTDTQY
TRBV5-1	TRBJ2-7	13	ASSISGGAHYEQY
TRBV5-4	TRBJ2-5	12	ASSNELQAGTQY
TRBV18	TRBJ1-3	14	ASSPPGGGIGNTIY
TRBV19	TRBJ1-6	11	ASSIQGNSPLH
TRBV19	TRBJ2-3	12	ASSLGYATDTQY
TRBV9	TRBJ2-7	11	ASSATGTYEQY
TRBV27	TRBJ2-1	11	ASSLRETPEQF
TRBV18	TRBJ2-7	10	ASSPLQFEQY
TRBV7-9	TRBJ2-7	13	ASSPGGGRHYEQY
TRBV9	TRBJ1-5	12	ASSGGTRNQPQH
TRBV19	TRBJ1-5	16	ASRIKGDVGSSNQPQH
TRBV19	TRBJ1-1	13	ASSTKGAQNTEAF
TRBV21-1	TRBJ2-1	13	ASSKAGDSYNEQF
TRBV11-2	TRBJ2-3	15	ASSLSGATGSTDTQY
TRBV28	TRBJ1-2	12	ASSLGGDNYGYT
TRBV5-1	TRBJ1-4	13	ASRPGDPTNEKLF
TRBV6-6	TRBJ2-7	13	ASTITGQSSYEQY
TRBV6-1	TRBJ1-1	13	ASSEIVSGNTEAF
TRBV12-5	TRBJ2-7	11	ASGRPVSYEQY
TRBV6-5	TRBJ1-1	11	ASRITQNTEAF
TRBV28	TRBJ2-7	9	ASSFQGAQY